The rows below give T cell receptor beta chains drawn from one sample of a study of Ad26.COV2.S vaccination and SARS-CoV-2 variants. Libraries were prepared by immunoSEQ multiplex PCR; TCRdb keeps only in-frame clonotypes and omits some of them. The table has a few hundred thousand clones, 70% to 90% seen once. The sequencing here drew on peripheral blood, taken in a trial of Ad26.COV2.S vaccine versus placebo. These receptors were collected from a person aged 18 to 65 who received the Ad26.COV2.S COVID-19 vaccine or a placebo. The conserved cysteine and the conserved F or W are not part of the CDR3 here. Each record gives: clone size, V gene, J gene, CDR3 length, CDR3 protein. A row's size may be missing; if present it is once, few, many or a size class.

-	TRBV10-3	TRBJ1-1	9	AISESGAAF
-	TRBV30	TRBJ1-6	12	AWSRGQGKEPLH
-	TRBV11-2	TRBJ2-2	14	ASSLSGGRPAGELF
-	TRBV7-2	TRBJ2-7	12	ASSFTAGSYEQY
-	TRBV24-1	TRBJ2-7	12	ATRFRLRGGEQY
-	TRBV12-2	TRBJ2-3	13	ASRLRRGGEDTQY
few	TRBV7-9	TRBJ1-5	13	ASSLYGDGNQPQH
-	TRBV10-2	TRBJ2-7	10	ASRGQYYEQY
-	TRBV6-1	TRBJ1-1	11	ASSEVLNTEAF
once	TRBV24-1	TRBJ2-1	15	ATSDSRAGQIHNEQF
once	TRBV7-2	TRBJ2-7	9	ASSRYQEQY
few	TRBV6-1	TRBJ2-7	15	ASSGPQGTPGGLEQY
-	TRBV6-4	TRBJ1-6	12	ASSRTGGDSPLH
-	TRBV6-5	TRBJ1-2	13	ASSHRTGGNYGYT
-	TRBV11-2	TRBJ2-5	12	ASSFSRDGETQY
-	TRBV5-1	TRBJ1-1	12	ASSFRGKGTEAF
few	TRBV7-3	TRBJ2-2	12	ASSLMVNTGELF
-	TRBV19	TRBJ1-4	13	ASSIQRSPPEKLF
-	TRBV4-3	TRBJ2-2	13	ASSQGQNLVGELF
-	TRBV5-1	TRBJ2-1	13	ASQAEQGSYNEQF
-	TRBV9	TRBJ2-2	14	ASSVGAAGGAGELF
-	TRBV7-9	TRBJ2-3	14	ASSSPWGSGVDTQY
-	TRBV7-3	TRBJ2-1	20	ASSAWEGLTRGSYSSYNEQF
-	TRBV27	TRBJ2-5	11	ASSLGSEETQY
once	TRBV28	TRBJ1-1	13	ASSQGGGRDTEAF
-	TRBV7-6	TRBJ2-1	15	ASSFRERLSSYNEQF
-	TRBV7-6	TRBJ1-4	14	ASSLGGGASNEKLF
-	TRBV4-2	TRBJ2-3	14	ASSQGGDRGTDTQY
-	TRBV28	TRBJ2-2	11	ASTQPPPGELF
-	TRBV5-5	TRBJ2-7	10	ASSFGYYEQY
-	TRBV7-9	TRBJ2-5	11	ASSLWGGETQY
-	TRBV10-3	TRBJ2-2	12	AIKYSGGTGELF
-	TRBV7-9	TRBJ1-5	13	ASSSDRGGYQPQH
once	TRBV7-6	TRBJ1-2	14	ASSLTGGLTNYGYT
-	TRBV6-5	TRBJ2-7	9	ASSSGLEQY
-	TRBV7-3	TRBJ2-6	17	ASSSPWGQGRSGANVLT
-	TRBV28	TRBJ2-7	13	ASSRRRGLSYEQY
-	TRBV5-1	TRBJ1-2	13	ASSREGGLGYGYT
-	TRBV25-1	TRBJ2-5	11	ALTWTDQESQY
-	TRBV7-2	TRBJ2-7	12	ASSLGRVGGEQY
-	TRBV4-3	TRBJ1-5	13	ASSVRTGPHQPQH
-	TRBV6-5	TRBJ2-7	11	ASSPGLSYEQY
once	TRBV4-1	TRBJ2-7	13	ASSRPGQYYYEQY